This T cell receptor (beta chain) stems from a study of response to subunit inactivated influenza vaccine. Whole-study results and caveats: The authors suggested that few new T cells are recruited per seasonal influenza vaccination.

TCRdb itself ran the RT-PCR reads through MiXCR, one entry per CDR3 protein. Seen here are about 700,000 distinct CDR3 sequences, approximately 13% observed once, and the top ten hold 5.5% to 7%. This clonotype has a handful of counts. Its specificity is not known. Germline V CDR1 and CDR2: MDHEN, SYDVKM. The CDR3 spans 15 residues. Trimming took off 6 bases at V and 0 bases at J, with 12 bases between the two ends. The chain links TRBV28 to TRBJ2-1; a weak D match, TRBD2 (5 bases). This receptor was identified in a man in his fifties or sixties who received an inactivated influenza vaccine. The starting material was PBMCs from blood, obtained 14 to 15 days before vaccination. CDR3 DNA: TGTGCCAGCAGAGAGGACTCGGGCTCCTACAATGAGCAGTTCTTC. Residues: CASREDSGSYNEQFF. Together with reference TRBV28 and TRBJ2-1, the CDR3 gives the full variable domain: DVKVTQSSRYLVKRTGEKVFLECVQDMDHENMFWYRQDPGLGLRLIYFSYDVKMKEKGDIPEGYSVSREKKERFSLILESASTNQTSMYLCASREDSGSYNEQFFGPGTRLTVL.